A selection of T cell receptor beta chains follows, all from one sample in a study of T cell clones after liver transplantation. Sequencing was performed with immunoSEQ multiplex PCR; in TCRdb, only in-frame clones are kept and a portion is missing. The data hold about 78,000 clones, with roughly 80% observed a single time. Specimen: CD4+ T cells from blood, collected before liver transplant. Receptors were obtained from a human donor who received a liver transplant. CDR3s include the opening cysteine and the closing phenylalanine or tryptophan. The D gene is left open where the match is weak. Part of the rows lack a size; the others show once, few, many or a class for expanded clones.

TRBD1	TRBV11-2	-	TRBJ2-7	CASSPTGTGSYYEQYF	TGTGCCAGCAGCCCAACTGGGACAGGGAGTTATTACGAGCAGTACTTC
TRBD1	TRBV6-1	-	TRBJ1-3	CASSESGTGTGNTIYF	TGTGCCAGCAGTGAATCGGGGACAGGGACTGGAAACACCATATATTTT
TRBD2	TRBV5-1	-	TRBJ2-5	CASSFLSPAGGLGTQYF	TGCGCCAGCAGCTTCTTATCCCCAGCGGGAGGTTTGGGGACCCAGTACTTC
-	TRBV28	-	TRBJ2-5	CASRDSAGVWETQYF	TGTGCCAGCAGGGACAGTGCTGGTGTATGGGAGACCCAGTACTTC
-	TRBV6-6	-	TRBJ1-5	CASRKGAKSHVEPQHF	TGTGCCAGCAGAAAAGGGGCGAAGTCCCATGTAGAACCCCAGCATTTT
-	TRBV4-2	-	TRBJ2-5	CASSQGGLGAEETQYF	TGTGCCAGCAGCCAAGGGGGCCTAGGGGCTGAGGAGACCCAGTACTTC
-	TRBV7-2	-	TRBJ2-1	CASSDPAKYNDEQFF	TGTGCCAGCAGCGACCCGGCTAAGTACAACGATGAGCAGTTCTTC
TRBD1	TRBV28	-	TRBJ2-3	CASSSTGTGRRDTQYF	TGTGCCAGCAGTTCCACGGGGACAGGGAGAAGGGATACGCAGTATTTT
TRBD1	TRBV27	-	TRBJ1-2	CASRSPGTGGYGYTF	TGTGCCAGCAGAAGTCCCGGGACAGGGGGCTATGGCTACACCTTC
-	TRBV19	-	TRBJ1-4	CASGKTGEGEKLFF	TGTGCCAGCGGAAAGACCGGGGAGGGTGAAAAACTGTTTTTT
TRBD1	TRBV6-5	few	TRBJ2-6	CASSPDRAGANVLTF	TGTGCCAGCAGTCCCGACAGGGCTGGGGCCAACGTCCTGACTTTC
-	TRBV5-1	few	TRBJ2-6	CASSLLSGANVLTF	TGCGCCAGCAGCCTCCTCTCTGGGGCCAACGTCCTGACTTTC
TRBD1	TRBV5-1	-	TRBJ2-1	CASSGQGVDEQFF	TGCGCCAGCAGCGGACAGGGGGTCGATGAGCAGTTCTTC
-	TRBV9	-	TRBJ1-2	CASSVEAGVSYSYTF	TGTGCCAGCAGCGTAGAGGCAGGGGTATCCTATAGCTACACCTTC
TRBD1	TRBV28	-	TRBJ1-5	CASSSQGAGNQPQHF	TGTGCCAGCAGTTCACAGGGGGCGGGCAATCAGCCCCAGCATTTT
-	TRBV2	-	TRBJ2-2	CASSESRTNTGELFF	TGTGCCAGCAGTGAGTCCCGAACGAACACCGGGGAGCTGTTTTTT
-	TRBV4-1	once	TRBJ2-7	CASSQDSNEQYF	TGCGCCAGCAGCCAAGATTCGAACGAGCAGTACTTC
-	TRBV29-1	-	TRBJ2-1	CSVVGDSYNEQFF	TGCAGCGTTGTGGGGGACTCCTACAATGAGCAGTTCTTC
-	TRBV18	-	TRBJ1-2	CASSLNRASNYGYTF	TGTGCCAGCTCACTCAACAGGGCCTCTAACTATGGCTACACCTTC
-	TRBV19	-	TRBJ1-4	CASSISNEKLFF	TGTGCCAGTAGTATTTCTAATGAAAAACTGTTTTTT
TRBD1	TRBV7-2	-	TRBJ1-5	CASSLDRANQPQHF	TGTGCCAGCAGTCTTGACAGGGCTAATCAGCCCCAGCATTTT
-	TRBV1	-	TRBJ1-3	CTSIAGGDPFSDGSGNTIYF	TGCACCAGCATTGCAGGGGGGGACCCCTTTTCCGACGGGTCTGGAAACACCATATATTTT
TRBD2	TRBV19	-	TRBJ2-5	CASSPRGGHPETQYF	TGTGCCAGTAGTCCCCGCGGGGGGCACCCAGAGACCCAGTACTTC
-	TRBV19	-	TRBJ2-1	CASSIGDYLSYNEQFF	TGTGCCAGTAGTATAGGGGATTACCTCTCCTACAATGAGCAGTTCTTC
-	TRBV5-1	-	TRBJ2-7	CASSLAGTSAYEQYF	TGCGCCAGCAGCTTGGCTGGGACGTCCGCCTACGAGCAGTACTTC
-	TRBV6-6	-	TRBJ1-3	CASSADLEFSGNTIYF	TGTGCCAGCAGTGCCGATCTTGAGTTCTCTGGAAACACCATATATTTT
-	TRBV19	-	TRBJ2-6	CASSLRDLSGANVLTF	TGTGCCAGTAGTCTCAGGGACCTCTCTGGGGCCAACGTCCTGACTTTC
-	TRBV7-2	few	TRBJ1-1	CASSLGGTAEAFF	TGTGCCAGCAGCTTAGGCGGGACCGCTGAAGCTTTCTTT
-	TRBV11-3	-	TRBJ2-1	CASSLGEAYNEQFF	TGTGCCAGCAGCTTAGGAGAAGCCTACAATGAGCAGTTCTTC
-	TRBV5-5	-	TRBJ1-2	CASSYGATTDYGYTF	TGTGCCAGCAGCTACGGGGCGACAACCGACTATGGCTACACCTTC
TRBD1	TRBV19	-	TRBJ2-2	CASSYPGQGGNGELFF	TGTGCCAGTAGTTATCCGGGACAGGGAGGGAACGGGGAGCTGTTTTTT
-	TRBV28	-	TRBJ2-7	CASSFLWEGGEQYF	TGTGCCAGCAGTTTCTTATGGGAAGGAGGCGAGCAGTACTTC
-	TRBV28	-	TRBJ2-4	CASSLRGDVGSKNIQYF	TGTGCCAGCAGTTTACGGGGAGATGTGGGGTCCAAAAACATTCAGTACTTC
TRBD2	TRBV18	-	TRBJ2-7	CASSPTASGTYEQYF	TGTGCCAGCTCACCGACTGCTAGCGGAACGTACGAGCAGTACTTC
TRBD2	TRBV5-3	-	TRBJ2-1	CAKSGLAVPSSYNEQFF	TGTGCCAAATCGGGACTAGCGGTGCCGAGCTCCTACAATGAGCAGTTCTTC
-	TRBV29-1	-	TRBJ2-7	CSVQDFEQYF	TGCAGCGTTCAGGATTTCGAGCAGTACTTC
TRBD1	TRBV6-6	-	TRBJ1-3	CASSYSTGGGNTIYF	TGTGCCAGCAGTTACTCGACAGGGGGTGGAAACACCATATATTTT
TRBD2	TRBV4-2	-	TRBJ2-3	CASSQGGNGRATDTQYF	TGTGCCAGCAGCCAAGGGGGTAACGGGAGGGCCACAGATACGCAGTATTTT
-	TRBV6-5	once	TRBJ2-7	CASSYNVRSEQYF	TGTGCCAGCAGTTACAATGTTAGGAGCGAGCAGTACTTC
TRBD1	TRBV2	-	TRBJ1-2	CASSDVQGARGYTF	TGTGCCAGCAGTGACGTACAGGGGGCGCGTGGCTACACCTTC
-	TRBV11-1	-	TRBJ2-6	CASSAPGTYSGANVLTF	TGTGCCAGCAGCGCCCCGGGGACGTACTCTGGGGCCAACGTCCTGACTTTC
TRBD2	TRBV19	-	TRBJ2-3	CASSTSGTSGRWTDTQYF	TGTGCCAGTAGTACTTCCGGGACTAGCGGGAGATGGACAGATACGCAGTATTTT
-	TRBV10-1	few	TRBJ2-7	CASGSYEQYF	TGCGCCAGCGGTTCCTACGAGCAGTACTTC
-	TRBV7-6	-	TRBJ2-3	CASSLGGGADTQYF	TGTGCCAGCAGCCTAGGTGGGGGTGCAGATACGCAGTATTTT
-	TRBV5-1	-	TRBJ1-1	CASSYLGRENTEAFF	TGCGCCAGCAGCTACCTCGGAAGGGAGAACACTGAAGCTTTCTTT
-	TRBV9	-	TRBJ1-3	CASSAWDSGNTIYF	TGTGCCAGCAGCGCGTGGGACTCTGGAAACACCATATATTTT
TRBD2	TRBV28	few	TRBJ2-7	CASSPIFPQAGVLEQYF	TGTGCCAGCAGTCCTATATTCCCCCAAGCGGGAGTTCTTGAGCAGTACTTC
-	TRBV1	-	TRBJ1-5	CTSSPDTGPCNQPQHF	TGCACCAGCAGCCCAGACACAGGGCCCTGCAATCAGCCCCAGCATTTT
-	TRBV4-1	-	TRBJ1-3	CASRHTTAKSSGNTIYF	TGCGCCAGCAGGCACACGACCGCGAAGAGCTCTGGAAACACCATATATTTT
-	TRBV16	few	TRBJ1-5	CASSQSIGTYQPQHF	TGTGCCAGCAGCCAATCGATAGGTACCTATCAGCCCCAGCATTTT
-	TRBV7-2	-	TRBJ2-2	CASSLGVWLSGELFF	TGTGCCAGCAGCTTGGGGGTTTGGTTGAGCGGGGAGCTGTTTTTT
TRBD1	TRBV9	-	TRBJ2-5	CASSGGQNQETQYF	TGTGCCAGCAGCGGGGGACAGAACCAAGAGACCCAGTACTTC
-	TRBV7-2	few	TRBJ1-5	CASAPLFPSNQPQHF	TGTGCCAGCGCGCCTCTTTTCCCTAGCAATCAGCCCCAGCATTTT
TRBD2	TRBV6-1	-	TRBJ2-3	CAGGLAGTDTQYF	TGTGCCGGGGGACTAGCGGGCACAGATACGCAGTATTTT
TRBD1	TRBV5-4	-	TRBJ1-1	CASSLATRGQREAFF	TGTGCCAGCAGCTTGGCCACGCGGGGACAGCGAGAAGCTTTCTTT